The rows below give T cell receptor beta chains drawn from one sample of a study of radiotherapy plus CTLA-4 blockade in lung cancer. The data were produced by immunoSEQ multiplex PCR, yet TCRdb's version contains in-frame clones alone and is incomplete. The sample includes tens of thousands of clones, about three quarters of them seen just once. The sequencing here drew on peripheral blood, taken from a patient treated with radiotherapy plus ipilimumab. The receptors stem from a human donor with non-small cell lung cancer that progressed on radiotherapy plus ipilimumab. The CDR3 runs from the conserved cysteine through the conserved F or W. The D gene is left open where the match is weak. Clone sizes are given selectively: once, few, many, or a class where the clone is expanded.

j_gene	v_gene	d_gene	abundance	CDR3aa	CDR3nt
TRBJ2-1	TRBV18	-	-	CATTPRGNPSSYNEQFF	TGTGCCACCACACCCCGGGGGAACCCGAGCTCCTACAATGAGCAGTTCTTC
TRBJ2-3	TRBV4-3	TRBD1	-	CASSQDQRDRGDTQYF	TGCGCCAGCAGCCAAGATCAGAGAGACAGGGGTGATACGCAGTATTTT
TRBJ1-1	TRBV18	-	few	CASSPVGGLTTEAFF	TGTGCCAGCTCACCAGTCGGGGGCTTGACCACTGAAGCTTTCTTT
TRBJ1-1	TRBV7-2	-	-	CASSRVGGAGNTEAFF	TGTGCCAGCAGCCGGGTAGGGGGGGCAGGCAACACTGAAGCTTTCTTT
TRBJ2-2	TRBV6-5	-	few	CASSEGGSGELFF	TGTGCCAGCAGTGAGGGGGGTTCCGGGGAGCTGTTTTTT
TRBJ2-7	TRBV4-3	TRBD1	few	CASSLHSPGQGAYEQYF	TGCGCCAGCAGCCTACATTCACCGGGACAGGGGGCCTACGAGCAGTACTTC
TRBJ2-3	TRBV19	-	-	CASSKGHQDTQYF	TGTGCCAGTAGTAAGGGACACCAAGATACGCAGTATTTT
TRBJ1-5	TRBV2	-	-	CASMGFFQPQHF	TGTGCCAGCATGGGTTTCTTTCAGCCCCAGCATTTT
TRBJ1-1	TRBV19	-	-	CASSSMGGGLNTEAFF	TGTGCCAGTAGTAGTATGGGGGGCGGCTTGAACACTGAAGCTTTCTTT
TRBJ1-5	TRBV2	-	-	CASSEGWTNGQPQHF	TGTGCCAGCAGTGAAGGCTGGACCAACGGTCAGCCCCAGCATTTT
TRBJ2-7	TRBV7-3	TRBD1	-	CASSLGGQAEQYF	TGTGCCAGCAGCTTAGGCGGACAGGCCGAGCAGTACTTC
TRBJ2-1	TRBV5-1	TRBD2	-	CASSLDSGRYGNEQFF	TGCGCCAGCAGCTTGGATAGCGGGAGATACGGCAATGAGCAGTTCTTC
TRBJ1-5	TRBV19	TRBD1	-	CASSPLTGVSNQPQHF	TGTGCCAGTAGTCCATTGACAGGGGTAAGCAATCAGCCCCAGCATTTT